The rows below give T cell receptor beta chains drawn from one sample of a study of blood T cell repertoires in COVID-19. The assay was immunoSEQ multiplex PCR, and TCRdb's table has in-frame clones only and misses some. Of about 300,000 clones in the sample, roughly 85% are singletons; the top ten hold roughly 9.4%. Material: peripheral blood. These receptors all stem from a woman between 50 and 59 years old who had recovered from COVID-19. Both conserved end residues are trimmed from each CDR3. Each record gives: CDR3 length, V gene, J gene, CDR3 protein.

>12|TRBV5-6|TRBJ2-1
ASSFGTSVDEQF
>13|TRBV28|TRBJ2-1
ASSLWTGPYNEQF
>12|TRBV27|TRBJ1-5
ASRGQGAGQPQH
>14|TRBV15|TRBJ2-2
ATSRGQGYLSGELF
>19|TRBV30|TRBJ2-1
AWSVSVVTSGGRVSFYEQF
>10|TRBV12-3/TRBV12-4|TRBJ1-1
ASSSRWTEAF
>13|TRBV28|TRBJ1-5
ASSPDSGAGQPQH
>15|TRBV19|TRBJ2-1
ASSPRTGKSSYNEQF
>12|TRBV5-1|TRBJ1-4
ASSLGAANEKLF
>13|TRBV5-4|TRBJ2-5
APGRSGRAEETQY
>9|TRBV29-1|TRBJ1-2
SAMTGAGYT
>14|TRBV6-2/TRBV6-3|TRBJ2-1
ASSYGPGANDNEQF
>12|TRBV29-1|TRBJ2-7
SVIGDRGYYEQY
>11|TRBV10-1|TRBJ2-1
ASSDRGSPGQF
>14|TRBV7-2|TRBJ2-7
ASSLASGTATYEQY
>11|TRBV7-3|TRBJ2-7
ASSPTGSYEQY
>14|TRBV5-4|TRBJ1-1
ASSFAGVTGRAEAF
>12|TRBV21-1|TRBJ1-4
ASSKVVGEEKLF
>14|TRBV12-2|TRBJ1-4
ASRLGQANFAKEVF
>15|TRBV19|TRBJ2-1
ASSAHPQGTAYNKQF
>13|TRBV19|TRBJ1-1
ASSRPAGRYLRAF
>13|TRBV4-2|TRBJ2-7
ASSQDSGGAYEQY
>17|TRBV27|TRBJ2-1
ASSSFAASGSRLYNEQF
>14|TRBV9|TRBJ2-5
ASSATSGTGRETQY
>13|TRBV9|TRBJ1-1
ASSVGEGRGTEAF
>12|TRBV5-4|TRBJ2-7
ASSLSGLAGPRR
>13|TRBV5-1|TRBJ2-1
ASSLGLAGGSEQF
>13|TRBV2|TRBJ2-2
ASSEGRGHTGELF
>11|TRBV30|TRBJ1-4
AWSPGSGGKLF
>12|TRBV7-8|TRBJ2-5
ASDPSGVEETQY
>13|TRBV11-1|TRBJ2-5
ASSLPQGAAETQY
>12|TRBV18|TRBJ2-5
ASSPPTVKETQY
>12|TRBV7-2|TRBJ2-3
ASSPDRSMSTQY
>14|TRBV14|TRBJ2-3
ASSQLGGDRTDTQY
>18|TRBV27|TRBJ2-2
ASRSLGGRTSHLNTGELF
>13|TRBV9|TRBJ2-7
ASSPHERTSYEQY
>14|TRBV18|TRBJ1-2
ASSPPLGDRGRGYT
>12|TRBV6-5|TRBJ1-1
ASRYTGWGTEAF
>15|TRBV4-3|TRBJ2-7
ASSQAARTGLLYEQY
>12|TRBV11-2|TRBJ2-5
ASSTPGQQETQY
>13|TRBV7-3|TRBJ1-1
ASSGDSHTNTEAF
>12|TRBV19|TRBJ1-1
ASSMGDRYTEAF
>13|TRBV9|TRBJ1-1
ASSVFAGPNTEAF
>14|TRBV5-5|TRBJ2-7
ASRLTGTGGVYEQY
>13|TRBV6-5|TRBJ1-6
ASSPGQTYNSPLH
>15|TRBV5-6|TRBJ1-2
ASSLAGQDTSAYGYT
>10|TRBV6-5|TRBJ2-2
ASRGGPGELF
>14|TRBV11-3|TRBJ2-1
ARGIGALYIYNEQF
>12|TRBV7-2|TRBJ1-5
ASSSPQGNQPQH
>14|TRBV28|TRBJ1-3
ASNRSGSLSGNTIY
>15|TRBV7-2|TRBJ1-6
ASSLGRTGTYNSPLH
>13|TRBV7-7|TRBJ1-4
ASSLNSALNEKLF
>15|TRBV5-4|TRBJ2-3
ASSLAFGGRISDTQY
>10|TRBV18|TRBJ2-1
ASSPQHNEQF
>12|TRBV3-1/TRBV3-2|TRBJ1-1
ASSHTTGNTEAF
>15|TRBV4-2|TRBJ2-1
ASSQGLAGASYNEQF
>12|TRBV5-1|TRBJ2-5
ASSPGLASETQY
>12|TRBV7-2|TRBJ2-7
ASSPPGQSYEQY
>12|TRBV5-8|TRBJ2-1
ASSFRTVYNEQF
>13|TRBV7-3|TRBJ2-1
ASSFSRGAYNEQF